One sample yielded the 29 T cell receptor beta chains listed below, sequenced in a study of spatial heterogeneity in lung cancer. Time point given: blood at routine non-recurrence follow-up after resection. Whole RNA came from tumor, nontumor lung or frozen PBMC and was sequenced without being sorted. Each CDR3 protein is one row after TCRdb ran MiXCR on the 5' RACE reads. The sample lists 45,000 to 65,000 distinct CDR3 sequences, about 7.4% occurring once. This sample comprised PBMCs, obtained at follow-up. These receptors were collected from a female donor with early-stage non-small cell lung cancer.

This chain connects TRBV12-3 or TRBV12-4 to TRBJ1-1; D is perhaps TRBD1 (5 bases). There are 13 residues in the CDR3. Trimming shortened V by 6 bases and J by 7 bases, and 15 bases separated the two germline ends. CDR3 region: CASSTIRGSEAFF. As DNA, the CDR3 is TGTGCCAGCAGCACAATTAGGGGTAGTGAAGCTTTCTTT.

This clonotype was seen more than once but under ten times. V gene TRBV7-9 combines with J gene TRBJ1-4, with D perhaps TRBD1 (5 bases). Germline assignment: CDR1 SEHNR and CDR2 FQNEAQ (reference sequence). The length of the CDR3 is 14 residues. With 3 bases removed from V and 7 bases from J, the gap between germline ends came to 12 bases. The CDR3 reads CASSLAGVIEKLFF. The CDR3 region has the DNA TGTGCCAGCAGCTTGGCGGGGGTCATTGAAAAACTGTTTTTT.

This clonotype was seen many times. J is TRBJ2-4 and V is TRBV7-9; TRBD2 aligns across 8 bases. CDR1 SEHNR and CDR2 FQNEAQ come from the germline V gene (reference sequence). V was pared by 11 bases and J by 6 bases, with 18 bases of the junction left unmatched. The CDR3 consists of 16 residues. The CDR3 bases are TGTGCCTACGGAGCGGGGGCCTACCCCTCGGGAAACATTCAGTACTTC. This codes for CAYGAGAYPSGNIQYF.

This clonotype has a count of ten or more. One end of the junction is discordant with germline, which a read error may explain. V and J are TRBV4-1 and TRBJ2-3, with TRBD2 matching 10 bases. Germline CDR1 MGHRA, CDR2 YSYEKL. The CDR3 runs to 16 residues. This chain's CDR3 is CASSQEKLAGTGTQYF. DNA of the CDR3: TGCGCCAGCAGCCAAGAAAAACTAGCGGGGACAGGTACGCAGTATTTT.

This clonotype was observed many times. The rearrangement links TRBV11-2 to TRBJ1-2, with 10 bases aligning to TRBD1. The V gene end was trimmed by 5 bases and the J gene end by 4 bases; junction bases not matched to a gene: 16. Germline V CDR1 and CDR2: SGHAT, FQNNGV. There are 18 residues in the CDR3. The CDR3 DNA reads TGTGCCAGCAGCCGCTACCGGGACAGGGGACCCTCAGGCTATGGCTACACCTTC. Translating gives CASSRYRDRGPSGYGYTF.

The V call is TRBV5-1, the J call TRBJ1-5; D call uncertain. Germline CDR1 SGHRS, CDR2 YFSETQ. CDR3 size: 17 residues. Trimming took off 3 bases at V and 3 bases at J, with 19 bases between the two ends. The CDR3 bases are TGCGCCAGCAGCTCGAAATTAGGGTTCGGCGACAATCAGCCCCAGCATTTT. Protein: CASSSKLGFGDNQPQHF.

This clonotype was counted only a few times. This rearrangement joins TRBV20-1 to TRBJ2-2, with 10 bases lining up with TRBD2. CDR3 length equals 14 residues. Germline trimming cut 4 bases from V and 6 bases from J; bases unmatched to any gene: 5. Germline V gene sequence: CDR1 DFQATT, CDR2 SNEGSKA (reference sequence). The CDR3 region is CSAILAGSAGELFF. CDR3 DNA sequence: TGCAGTGCTATACTAGCGGGGAGTGCCGGGGAGCTGTTTTTT.

Details on this clonotype: No conserved phenylalanine or tryptophan is present at the end of the CDR3, so a read error is the likely explanation. The rearrangement links TRBV19 to TRBJ2-1; 13 bases agree with TRBD2. Trimming took 4 bases from V and 4 from J; bases not matched to a gene: 4. This CDR3 is built from 16 residues. CDR1 LNHDA and CDR2 SQIVND come from the germline V gene (reference sequence). CDR3 nucleotide sequence: TGTGCCAGTAGTAACCGACTAGCGGGGGGTTACAATGAGCAGTTCCTC. Its protein product is CASSNRLAGGYNEQFL.

In this sample, this clonotype turned up a few times. V is TRBV5-6 and J is TRBJ2-7; 8 bases fit TRBD2. The CDR3 sequence is 16 residues long. V dropped 3 bases and J dropped 6; count of bases not matched to a gene: 14. Germline V lookup: CDR1 SGHDT, CDR2 YYEEEE. The CDR3 DNA follows: TGTGCCAGCAGCTCTCTTGACGGGGGGGCCTCTATCGAGCAGTACTTC. It is translated as CASSSLDGGASIEQYF.

This clonotype was counted a few times. The chain has TRBV3-1 and TRBJ1-3; TRBD1 might be the D (5 bases). Trimming cost V 4 bases and J 0 bases, with 13 bases left between them. The germline CDR1 and CDR2 sequences are LGHDT and YNNKEL (reference sequence). The CDR3 runs to 16 residues. The DNA of the CDR3 is TGTGCCAGCAGCCCCCGGGGGTTAAGCTCTGGAAACACCATATATTTT. It yields the protein CASSPRGLSSGNTIYF.

This clonotype occurred many times. The chain employs TRBV20-1 and TRBJ1-1; D is unclear. The CDR3 sequence is 11 residues long. The germline V gene has CDR1 DFQATT and CDR2 SNEGSKA (reference sequence). The V gene lost 5 bases and the J gene lost 8 bases, with 12 bases spanning the gap. CDR3: CSAPFHVEAFF. CDR3 nucleotide sequence: TGCAGTGCTCCATTTCATGTAGAAGCTTTCTTT.

This sequence joins TRBV5-5 and TRBJ2-5; 8 positions agree with TRBD2. The CDR3 extends over 14 amino acids. Germline lookup yields CDR1 SGHKS and CDR2 YYEKEE (reference sequence). The V and J ends lost 10 bases and 2 bases, in that order; junction bases with no gene match: 10. Here the CDR3 DNA reads TGTGCCGGGGGACTAGATTTGGGTCAAGAGACCCAGTACTTC. This codes for CAGGLDLGQETQYF.

This clonotype showed up many times. The CDR3 DNA reads TGTGCCAGCTCCTATCGGGGGGCGGGGACTGAGCAGTTCTTC. Its protein product is CASSYRGAGTEQFF. The rearrangement uses TRBV28 and TRBJ2-1; D may be TRBD2 (7 bases). This CDR3 has 14 residues. Looked up from germline, CDR1 is MDHEN and CDR2 is SYDVKM. Trimming cost V 8 bases and J 9 bases, with 20 bases left between them. Full variable domain (missing parts from reference TRBV28 and TRBJ2-1): DVKVTQSSRYLVKRTGEKVFLECVQDMDHENMFWYRQDPGLGLRLIYFSYDVKMKEKGDIPEGYSVSREKKERFSLILESASTNQTSMYLCASSYRGAGTEQFFGPGTRLTVL.

There are many counts of this clonotype. This rearrangement joins TRBV5-1 to TRBJ2-7; TRBD1 matches at 7 bases. This CDR3 contains 14 residues. Germline loops: CDR1 SGHRS, CDR2 YFSETQ. The V gene end was trimmed by 4 bases and the J gene end by 1 base; junction bases not matched to a gene: 5. The CDR3 region has the DNA TGCGCCAGCAGCCATGGGACAGCATCCTACGAGCAGTACTTC. Its translation: CASSHGTASYEQYF.

This clonotype was seen more than once but under ten times. This sequence joins TRBV4-1 and TRBJ1-2, with D possibly TRBD1 on 5 matching bases. V lost 0 bases and J 2 bases, leaving 13 bases between the germline ends. Germline V gene data show CDR1 as MGHRA and CDR2 as YSYEKL. The CDR3 is made up of 16 amino acids. Here the CDR3 reads CASSQEGAGRNYGYTF. The CDR3 DNA follows: TGCGCCAGCAGCCAAGAAGGGGCAGGGAGGAACTATGGCTACACCTTC.

The rearrangement uses TRBV7-2 and TRBJ2-5, with D tentatively TRBD1 (5 bases). Germline values: CDR1 SGHTA, CDR2 FQGNSA. The V gene lost 5 bases and the J gene lost 5 bases, with 18 bases spanning the gap. CDR3 length: 15 residues. CDR3 sequence reads: CASSPDSLRTETQYF. CDR3 in DNA: TGTGCCAGCAGCCCAGACAGTTTAAGAACGGAGACCCAGTACTTC.

This clonotype was seen a handful of times. J is TRBJ2-3 and V is TRBV5-1; 7 positions match TRBD1. The CDR3 has 15 residues. Trimming removed 2 bases from V and 2 bases from J; junction bases left unmatched: 5. In germline, CDR1 is SGHRS, CDR2 YFSETQ. The CDR3 here is CASSLPGQSTDTQYF. The CDR3 DNA reads TGCGCCAGCAGCTTACCGGGACAGTCCACAGATACGCAGTATTTT.

This clonotype has only one observation. This sequence joins TRBV6-4 and TRBJ2-1; TRBD1 aligns across 8 bases. This CDR3 has 14 residues. The germline V gene encodes CDR1 MRHNA and CDR2 SNTAGT. The trim removed 4 bases at V and 2 bases at J, leaving 1 base unmatched. The CDR3 region has the DNA TGTGCCAGCAGTGCACAGGGGGCCTACAATGAGCAGTTCTTC. As protein: CASSAQGAYNEQFF.

This clonotype was seen at least ten times. The chain recombines TRBV7-9 with TRBJ2-3, with TRBD2 as a possible D gene (6 bases). V lost 1 base and J 7 bases, leaving 12 bases between the germline ends. Germline-derived CDR1 and CDR2 are SEHNR and FQNEAQ (reference sequence). The CDR3 covers 14 residues. DNA of the CDR3: TGTGCCAGCAGCTTAGGGGAGGCCGCCAATACGCAGTATTTT. Residues: CASSLGEAANTQYF.

This clonotype was detected only a few times. The chain joins TRBV5-1 to TRBJ2-3; D remains unclear. Germline values: CDR1 SGHRS, CDR2 YFSETQ. The CDR3 sequence is 12 residues long. V lost 1 base and J 4 bases, leaving 4 bases between the germline ends. Here the CDR3 DNA reads TGCGCCAGCAGCTTGTCGGCAGATACGCAGTATTTT. The encoded protein is CASSLSADTQYF.

This clonotype was recorded many times. DNA of the CDR3: TGTGCCAGCAGTTATACTATAGGGGGAAAACTGTTTTTT. Residues: CASSYTIGGKLFF. The chain couples TRBV6-5 to TRBJ1-4; D possibly corresponds to TRBD1 (6 bases). The CDR3 consists of 13 residues. V was shortened by 3 bases and J by 10 bases, with 12 bases between the two germline ends. CDR1 and CDR2 (germline): MNHEY, SVGAGI.

Many counts were recorded for this clonotype. The chain employs TRBV6-1 and TRBJ1-2, with 7 positions matching TRBD1. The germline gives CDR1 MNHNS, CDR2 SASEGT. V lost 5 bases to trimming and J lost 4 bases; unmatched junction nucleotides: 7. The CDR3 is 14 residues long. The CDR3 is CASSKGGGGYGYTF. The DNA of the CDR3 is TGTGCCAGCAGTAAAGGGGGCGGTGGCTATGGCTACACCTTC.

This clonotype was counted ten times or more. The V gene is TRBV29-1, the J gene TRBJ2-3; the match to TRBD1 covers 9 bases. Germline V gene data show CDR1 as SQVTM and CDR2 as ANQGSEA. Trimming at V came to 8 bases and at J to 5 bases, leaving 5 bases not matched to a gene. The CDR3 has 12 amino acids. The DNA of the CDR3 is TGCAGCATATGGGACAGGGAAGATACGCAGTATTTT. It specifies CSIWDREDTQYF.

This clonotype has at least ten counts. The CDR3 is CASSPRTATEETQYF. As DNA, the CDR3 is TGTGCCAGCTCACCGCGGACTGCCACAGAAGAGACCCAGTACTTC. V is TRBV18 and J is TRBJ2-5, with D perhaps TRBD2 (5 bases). CDR3 length: 15 amino acids. CDR1 is KGHSH and CDR2 is LQKENI in the germline V gene. V was clipped by 3 bases and J by 3 bases, with 14 bases between them.

The table lists this clonotype with many counts. The chain couples TRBV20-1 to TRBJ1-5, with TRBD1 matching over 10 bases. V gave up 4 bases and J gave up 7 bases; unmatched junction bases: 4. The CDR3 contains 13 residues. Germline lookup yields CDR1 DFQATT and CDR2 SNEGSKA (reference sequence). The CDR3 DNA reads TGCAGTGCTATGACAGGGGGCTGGCAGCCCCAGCATTTT. Translating it yields CSAMTGGWQPQHF.

The CDR3 sequence: CASSPGIGTSGSSAKNIQYF. The CDR3 DNA reads as TGTGCCAGCAGCCCGGGGATCGGGACTAGCGGGAGTTCAGCCAAAAACATTCAGTACTTC. V is TRBV7-9 and J is TRBJ2-4, with 14 bases that match TRBD2. CDR3 length: 20 amino acids. V lost 5 bases to trimming and J lost 0 bases; unmatched junction nucleotides: 12. Per germline, CDR1 SEHNR and CDR2 FQNEAQ (reference sequence).

A note on this clonotype: This may stem from a read error, because a much larger clone lies one nucleotide away. The chain couples TRBV5-1 to TRBJ2-3; D assignment may be TRBD1 or TRBD2 (5 bases each). CDR1 is SGHRS and CDR2 is YFSETQ in the germline V gene. The CDR3 is 14 amino acids. Between the trimmed V and J ends, which lost 5 bases and 1 base, there was a span of 11 bases. The CDR3 DNA sequence: TGCGCCAGCAGTGGGGGTGGCGGCACAGATACGCAGTATTTT. Translating gives CASSGGGGTDTQYF.

V usage is TRBV20-1 and J usage is TRBJ1-4, with TRBD1 matching 8 bases. The CDR3 extends over 17 amino acids. The trim removed 0 bases at V and 1 base at J, leaving 7 bases unmatched. From germline, CDR1 is DFQATT and CDR2 SNEGSKA (reference sequence). The CDR3 DNA reads TGCAGTGCTAGAGATTGGTCAGGGGGCTTAACTAATGAAAAACTGTTTTTT. This translates into CSARDWSGGLTNEKLFF.

This clonotype was counted only a few times. This chain joins TRBV6-5 and TRBJ2-5; 8 nucleotides match TRBD2. CDR1 and CDR2 from the germline V gene are MNHEY and SVGAGI. The J segment lost 1 base and the V segment lost 0 bases, leaving 4 bases of the junction unmatched. The CDR3 consists of 16 residues. The CDR3 coding sequence is TGTGCCAGCAGTTACTCACAGCGGGGGTTCCAAGAGACCCAGTACTTC. Encoded protein: CASSYSQRGFQETQYF.